The clone carrying this TCR beta chain turned up a few times. The antigen remains undetermined. PCR involved 60 Vbeta and 13 Jbeta primers. The data were produced by immunoSEQ multiplex PCR, yet TCRdb's version contains in-frame clones alone and is incomplete. The profile shows 100,000 to 150,000 clones, 60% to 85% of them singletons. This record comes from a study of cytomegalovirus exposure and HLA in healthy donors. The CDR3 has 15 residues. V lost 0 bases, J lost 7 bases, and 6 bases stayed unmatched. The germline V gene encodes CDR1 MNHNS and CDR2 SASEGT. Study outcomes and limitations: A previous analysis found most TCR beta V segments productive roughly 87% or roughly 30% of the time.

This sequence joins TRBV6-1 and TRBJ2-1; the match to TRBD2 covers 7 bases. This TCR was sampled from a man aged 50 or older in good health and CMV-seronegative. Sequenced material: PBMCs. The CDR3 sequence: CASSEARGSWNEQFF. CDR3 DNA sequence: TGTGCCAGCAGTGAAGCGCGGGGGTCTTGGAATGAGCAGTTCTTC.